A selection of T cell receptor beta chains follows, all from one sample in a study of regulatory T cells in long-lasting Graves disease. TCRdb fed the multiplex PCR reads into MiXCR, producing one record per CDR3 protein. The sample includes around 510,000 distinct CDR3 sequences, 20% of them seen just once. The sequencing used peripheral blood mononuclear cells (PBMCs), collected when the disease was refractory, from a patient treated with antithyroid drugs. The receptors originated from a female donor with Graves disease. CDR3s include the opening cysteine and the closing phenylalanine or tryptophan. The D gene is left open where the match is weak. Size is omitted from some rows. Given values are once, few, many or a class for expanded clones.

TRBD2	many	TRBJ2-7	TRBV20-1	15	CSARDGGEANYEQYF	TGCAGTGCTAGAGATGGGGGGGAGGCAAACTACGAGCAGTACTTC
.	.	TRBJ2-2	TRBV7-8	15	CASSLERGNTGELFF	TGTGCCAGCAGCTTAGAGAGGGGAAACACCGGGGAGCTGTTTTTT
.	many	TRBJ2-5	TRBV20-1	16	CSARERPGRLSETQYF	TGCAGTGCTAGAGAACGGCCAGGGAGATTAAGTGAGACCCAGTACTTC
.	many	TRBJ1-1	TRBV12-3/TRBV12-4	13	CASSSRGGTEAFF	TGTGCCAGCAGCTCGAGGGGGGGCACTGAAGCTTTCTTT
TRBD2	many	TRBJ2-7	TRBV6-5	17	CASSYSPPVAGGYEQYF	TGTGCCAGCAGTTACTCCCCCCCGGTAGCGGGAGGGTACGAGCAGTACTTC
.	many	TRBJ1-2	TRBV28	14	CASTVTSSGGGYTF	TGTGCCAGCACCGTGACTAGTAGTGGTGGGGGATACACCTTC
.	few	TRBJ2-7	TRBV4-2	15	CASSHPGDSAYEQYF	TGTGCCAGCAGCCATCCAGGGGACTCGGCTTACGAGCAGTACTTC
.	once	TRBJ1-2	TRBV7-9	14	CASSLAAGLHGYTF	TGTGCCAGCAGCTTAGCGGCAGGGCTGCATGGCTACACCTTC
TRBD1	many	TRBJ1-4	TRBV12-3/TRBV12-4	17	CASSSRTGGSTNEKLFF	TGTGCCAGCAGTTCTCGGACAGGGGGCTCAACTAATGAAAAACTGTTTTTT
.	many	TRBJ1-5	TRBV28	13	CASSMAGNQPQHF	TGTGCCAGCAGTATGGCGGGTAATCAGCCCCAGCATTTT
.	many	TRBJ2-7	TRBV7-8	14	CASSLAGQSYEQYF	TGTGCCAGCAGCTTAGCCGGACAATCCTACGAGCAGTACTTC
.	many	TRBJ2-7	TRBV11-2	17	CASSLDRPLYRSYEQYF	TGTGCCAGCAGCTTAGATCGCCCGCTCTACCGATCCTACGAGCAGTACTTC
TRBD1	.	TRBJ1-5	TRBV24-1	17	CATSDSNRGARNQPQHF	TGTGCCACCAGTGATTCGAACAGGGGTGCTCGCAATCAGCCCCAGCATTTT
.	many	TRBJ2-2	TRBV6-2/TRBV6-3	15	CASSYSKGGSGELFF	TGTGCCAGCAGTTACTCGAAGGGGGGTTCCGGGGAGCTGTTTTTT
TRBD1	many	TRBJ2-7	TRBV28	14	CASSNNRGSYEQYF	TGTGCCAGCAGCAACAACAGGGGTAGCTACGAGCAGTACTTC
.	few	TRBJ2-2	TRBV5-1	15	CASSSSTRNTGELFF	TGCGCCAGCAGCTCTTCGACTCGAAACACCGGGGAGCTGTTTTTT
.	.	TRBJ1-2	TRBV20-1	12	CSGRDTGYGYTF	TGCAGTGGGAGGGACACAGGCTATGGCTACACCTTC
.	.	TRBJ1-6	TRBV9	15	CASRDRPTHNSPLHF	TGTGCCAGCAGGGACCGACCGACTCATAATTCACCCCTCCACTTT
.	.	TRBJ2-5	TRBV5-1	13	CASSSGGDVAQYF	TGCGCCAGCAGCTCCGGCGGGGATGTTGCCCAGTACTTC
.	many	TRBJ1-5	TRBV27	14	CASSPHWGNQPQHF	TGTGCCAGCAGTCCTCATTGGGGCAATCAGCCCCAGCATTTT